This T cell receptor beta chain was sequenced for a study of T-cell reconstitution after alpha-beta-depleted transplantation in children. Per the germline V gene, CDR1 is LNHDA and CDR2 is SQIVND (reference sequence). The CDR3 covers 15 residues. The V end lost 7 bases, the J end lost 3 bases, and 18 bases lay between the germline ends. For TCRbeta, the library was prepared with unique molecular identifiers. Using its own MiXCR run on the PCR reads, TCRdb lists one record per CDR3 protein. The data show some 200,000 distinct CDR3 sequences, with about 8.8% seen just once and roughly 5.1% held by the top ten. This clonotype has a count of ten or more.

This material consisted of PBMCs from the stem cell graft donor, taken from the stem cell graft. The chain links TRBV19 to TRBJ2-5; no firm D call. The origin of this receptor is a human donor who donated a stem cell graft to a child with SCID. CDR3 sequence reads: CASMSPVTVEETQYF. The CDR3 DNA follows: TGTGCCAGTATGAGTCCCGTAACGGTGGAAGAGACCCAGTACTTC.